What follows are 20 T cell receptor beta chains derived from one specimen sequenced in a study of T cells after yellow fever vaccination. A single record per CDR3 protein comes from TCRdb applying MiXCR to the 5' RACE reads. Of about 350,000 distinct CDR3 sequences listed, about 8.3% are singletons. The sequencing used PBMCs, collected around 45 days after the first yellow fever vaccination. The receptors here all came from a man aged 18 to 29 who received the YFV17D yellow fever vaccine.

This clonotype has just a few counts. The V gene is TRBV7-9, the J gene TRBJ1-6, with no clear D. The germline V gene encodes CDR1 SEHNR and CDR2 FQNEAQ (reference sequence). The CDR3 is 14 residues long. V dropped 6 bases and J dropped 4 bases, with 10 bases sitting between them. The CDR3 reads CASSSGEYNSPLHF. In nucleotides, the CDR3 is TGTGCCAGCAGTTCCGGCGAATATAATTCACCCCTCCACTTT.

This clonotype was observed a few times. The chain is built from TRBV24-1 and TRBJ2-1; D is unclear. V shed 9 bases and J shed 5 bases, with 10 bases lying between them. Germline V gene data show CDR1 as KGHDR and CDR2 as SFDVKD. This CDR3 has 12 residues. The CDR3 spells CATWNPDNEQFF. DNA for the CDR3: TGTGCCACCTGGAACCCCGACAATGAGCAGTTCTTC.

This clonotype has a handful of counts. This chain links TRBV6-5 with TRBJ1-2; TRBD1 agrees at 8 bases. Trimming took 2 bases from V and 5 from J; bases not matched to a gene: 1. Germline V gene lookup returns CDR1 MNHEY and CDR2 SVGAGI. The CDR3 is 13 amino acids. The CDR3 here is CASSYTGGYGYTF. The CDR3 DNA reads TGTGCCAGCAGTTACACAGGGGGGTATGGCTACACCTTC.

This clonotype has just a few counts. This sequence joins TRBV5-1 and TRBJ2-2; 9 bases align to TRBD1. Germline assignment: CDR1 SGHRS and CDR2 YFSETQ. This CDR3 is 12 amino acids long. The trim removed 7 bases at V and 6 bases at J, leaving 1 base unmatched. The CDR3 loop reads CASGDRAGELFF. In DNA, the CDR3 is TGCGCCAGCGGGGACAGGGCCGGGGAGCTGTTTTTT.

This clonotype appeared a few times. V usage is TRBV4-3 and J usage is TRBJ2-7, with unresolved D. Per germline, CDR1 LGHNA and CDR2 YSLEER. The V end was cut by 4 bases, the J end by 2 bases, with 15 bases between. The CDR3 has 15 residues. As DNA, the CDR3 is TGCGCCAGCAGCCGGAGCCGTGGCTTCGCCTACGAGCAGTACTTC. Its protein product is CASSRSRGFAYEQYF.

This clonotype showed up just a few times. The J gene is TRBJ2-7, the V gene TRBV2; D is undetermined. Germline values: CDR1 SNHLY, CDR2 FYNNEI. The CDR3 sequence is 14 residues long. Trimming shortened V by 6 bases and J by 2 bases, and 14 bases separated the two germline ends. The CDR3 spells CASSERRGPYEQYF. The CDR3 DNA follows: TGTGCCAGCAGCGAACGCCGTGGACCCTACGAGCAGTACTTC.

A few counts support this clonotype. The rearrangement links TRBV29-1 to TRBJ2-7, with 9 nucleotides matching TRBD1. Germline V gene lookup returns CDR1 SQVTM and CDR2 ANQGSEA. The V segment lost 6 bases and the J segment 5 bases; nucleotides outside the gene matches: 8. This CDR3 is built from 13 residues. The CDR3 sequence is CSVAWTGEDEQYV. The CDR3 bases are TGCAGCGTCGCCTGGACAGGGGAGGACGAGCAGTACGTC.

A word on this clonotype: Given a much more abundant clone one base away, this may be a read error. The gene calls are TRBV25-1 and TRBJ1-5, with no clear D. CDR1 MGHDK and CDR2 SYGVNS come from the germline V gene. The V end lost 6 bases, the J end lost 3 bases, and 6 bases lay between the germline ends. The CDR3 contains 12 residues. In nucleotides, the CDR3 is TGTGCCAGCAGAGAAGCCAATCAGCCCCAGCATTTT. This encodes CASREANQPQHF.

The chain carries TRBV4-3 and TRBJ2-4; TRBD1 is a possible D gene (6 bases). V was shortened by 0 bases and J by 4 bases, with 19 bases between the two germline ends. This CDR3 is built from 18 residues. Germline CDR1 and CDR2: LGHNA and YSLEER. CDR3 coding DNA: TGCGCCAGCAGCCAAGAATTCGTAGTTCGGGACAAAAAAAACATTCAGTACTTC. Its translation is CASSQEFVVRDKKNIQYF.

The V gene is TRBV6-6, the J gene TRBJ1-1, with D perhaps matching TRBD1 (5 bases). Trimming pared 6 bases from V and 10 bases from J, leaving 18 bases between. The length of the CDR3 is 13 residues. CDR1 and CDR2 from the germline V gene are MNHNY and SVGAGI (reference sequence). The CDR3 DNA reads as TGTGCCAGCAGGCAGGGTATTTCTCTTGGAGCTTTCTTT. Translation gives CASRQGISLGAFF.

This clonotype has just a few counts. This chain uses TRBV12-3 or TRBV12-4 with TRBJ2-1, with TRBD1 identical over 7 bases. The CDR3 is 14 amino acids. Trimming removed 6 bases from V and 5 bases from J; junction bases left unmatched: 7. The CDR3 DNA sequence: TGTGCCAGCAGCCGGACAGGATCGAACAATGAGCAGTTCTTC. Protein product: CASSRTGSNNEQFF.

The rearrangement joins TRBV5-1 to TRBJ2-1; 7 nucleotides line up with TRBD1. Germline lookup yields CDR1 SGHRS and CDR2 YFSETQ. This CDR3 has 15 residues. The V segment lost 1 base and the J segment 6 bases; nucleotides outside the gene matches: 7. As DNA, the CDR3 is TGCGCCAGCAGCTTGATACAGGGGCCCTTCAATGAGCAGTTCTTC. It translates to CASSLIQGPFNEQFF.

This clonotype was found a few times. This chain's CDR3 is CASSRGREQFF. The CDR3 coding sequence is TGTGCCAGCAGCCGGGGTAGGGAGCAGTTCTTC. This chain links TRBV7-9 with TRBJ2-1; D is perhaps TRBD2 (5 bases). In germline, CDR1 is SEHNR, CDR2 FQNEAQ (reference sequence). The V and J ends lost 5 bases and 10 bases respectively, with 9 bases between them. This CDR3 is 11 amino acids long.

The table lists this clonotype with many counts. The V and J genes are TRBV12-3 or TRBV12-4 and TRBJ2-1, with 10 nucleotides matching TRBD2. The junction had 3 bases not matched to a gene; V was cut back by 1 base and J by 9 bases. The CDR3 loop spans 14 amino acids. As DNA, the CDR3 is TGTGCCAGCAGTTTAGTAGCGGGGGGCAGTGAGCAGTTCTTC. Residues: CASSLVAGGSEQFF.

This clonotype was picked up a small number of times. The rearrangement uses TRBV5-6 and TRBJ1-1; D gene unclear. Germline V gives CDR1 SGHDT, CDR2 YYEEEE. This CDR3 region has 14 residues. The V end lost 0 bases, the J end lost 5 bases, and 11 bases lay between the germline ends. The CDR3 sequence is CASSLGRRGTEAFF. As DNA, the CDR3 is TGTGCCAGCAGCTTGGGCAGGCGGGGAACTGAAGCTTTCTTT. Using reference TRBV5-6 and TRBJ1-1 for the parts outside the CDR3, the full variable domain is DAGVTQSPTHLIKTRGQQVTLRCSPKSGHDTVSWYQQALGQGPQFIFQYYEEEERQRGNFPDRFSGHQFPNYSSELNVNALLLGDSALYLCASSLGRRGTEAFFGQGTRLTVV.

This chain connects TRBV5-5 to TRBJ1-2, with D maybe TRBD1 (5 bases). CDR1 SGHKS and CDR2 YYEKEE come from the germline V gene (reference sequence). The CDR3 has 14 residues. With 4 bases removed from V and 4 bases from J, the gap between germline ends came to 14 bases. The CDR3: CASSPTGTFYGYTF. DNA of the CDR3: TGTGCCAGCAGCCCGACCGGGACCTTCTATGGCTACACCTTC.

The chain carries TRBV18 and TRBJ1-5; D is possibly TRBD1 (5 bases). This CDR3 has 15 residues. Germline loops: CDR1 KGHSH, CDR2 LQKENI. Trimming stripped 3 bases from V and 5 bases from J, with 14 bases between. This CDR3 reads CASSPEAGGYQPQHF. The DNA for the CDR3 is TGTGCCAGCTCACCCGAGGCGGGGGGATATCAGCCCCAGCATTTT.

This chain uses TRBV6-2 or TRBV6-3 with TRBJ2-3; a possible D gene is TRBD1 (5 bases). Trimming removed 4 bases from V and 2 bases from J, with 13 bases in between. The CDR3 extends over 15 amino acids. From germline, CDR1 is MNHEY and CDR2 SVGEGT. CDR3: CASSLSRTYTDTQYF. The DNA of the CDR3 is TGTGCCAGCAGTTTGAGCCGGACATACACAGATACGCAGTATTTT.

The chain is built from TRBV29-1 and TRBJ2-2; D unresolved. The length of the CDR3 is 12 residues. CDR1 and CDR2 (germline): SQVTM, ANQGSEA. Trimming took off 4 bases at V and 5 bases at J, with 8 bases between the two ends. The CDR3: CSVVWGTGELFF. CDR3 nucleotide sequence: TGCAGCGTTGTTTGGGGTACCGGGGAGCTGTTTTTT.

The rearrangement uses TRBV2 and TRBJ2-2, with D possibly being TRBD1 or TRBD2 (5 bases each). The V gene's germline CDR1 is SNHLY and CDR2 FYNNEI. Trimming took off 3 bases at V and 4 bases at J, with 12 bases between the two ends. The CDR3 covers 15 residues. The CDR3 sequence: CASSDPGSVTGELFF. CDR3 DNA: TGTGCCAGCAGTGACCCAGGGAGTGTCACCGGGGAGCTGTTTTTT.